These T cell receptor beta chains were read from a single sample in a study of shared clonotypes between healthy human individuals. The method was immunoSEQ multiplex PCR; TCRdb's version includes in-frame clones alone and lacks a portion of them. The data hold some 2.3 million clones, with 85% to 95% observed a single time. The sequenced sample was naive CD4+ T cells from PBMCs. The receptor set was obtained from a young man in good health. Some clones in this sample may be carry-over from other donors' samples. Each CDR3 is given with its conserved first and last residue. The D gene is left open where the match is weak. Clone size is shown for a subset of rows, as once, few, many or a class of expanded clone.

j_call d_call v_call clone_size cdr3_nt cdr3_aa
TRBJ2-1 - TRBV13 once TGTGCCAGCAGCAAAACACGGTCCAATGAGCAGTTCTTC CASSKTRSNEQFF
TRBJ1-1 - TRBV28 - TGTGCCAGCAGTTTAGGGCTCAGAAACACTGAAGCTTTCTTT CASSLGLRNTEAFF
TRBJ2-2 TRBD1 TRBV28 - TGTGCCAGCATTTACCGGGACAGGCCTACCGGGGAGCTGTTTTTT CASIYRDRPTGELFF
TRBJ1-2 TRBD1 TRBV25-1 - TGTGCCAGCAGTGAATATAGACTGGGGACAGGGGACGGCTACACCTTC CASSEYRLGTGDGYTF
TRBJ1-1 - TRBV18 - TGTGCCAGCTCACCCCCAGGGTCCCAACGAACGAATATGAACACTGAAGCTTTCTTT CASSPPGSQRTNMNTEAFF
TRBJ1-2 - TRBV11-2 - TGTGCCAGCAGCGGTTGGGGGGACGGCTACACCTTC CASSGWGDGYTF
TRBJ1-1 - TRBV6-5 - TGTGCCAGCAGTTATAGCTCCATGAACACTGAAGCTTTCTTT CASSYSSMNTEAFF
TRBJ2-5 TRBD1 TRBV5-1 - TGCGCCAGCAGCTTCGGGACAGGGACAGAGACCCAGTACTTC CASSFGTGTETQYF
TRBJ1-1 - TRBV20-1 - TGCAGCCTCCTGGGGAGCACTGAAGCTTTCTTT CSLLGSTEAFF
TRBJ2-2 - TRBV11-3 - TGTGCCAGCAGCCCCGGCCGGGTTCCCGGGGAGCTGTTTTTT CASSPGRVPGELFF
TRBJ2-4 - TRBV6-1 once TGTGCCAGCAGTGTTTCTGGACTCTCGAACGGGGCCAAAAACATTCAGTACTTC CASSVSGLSNGAKNIQYF
TRBJ1-1 - TRBV28 - TGTGCCAGCAGTTTATTAGTGATGTTGAACACTGAAGCTTTCTTT CASSLLVMLNTEAFF
TRBJ2-1 TRBD2 TRBV7-9 - TGTGCCAGCAGCTTCTACGGGAGGTGGGATAATGAGCAGTTCTTC CASSFYGRWDNEQFF
TRBJ2-7 - TRBV5-1 once TGCGCCAGCAGCTTGGTTACTAGCACATCAGGATACGAGCAGTACTTC CASSLVTSTSGYEQYF
TRBJ1-1 - TRBV18 - TGTGCCAGCTCACCACCAAACGCAATGAACACTGAAGCTTTCTTT CASSPPNAMNTEAFF
TRBJ2-5 - TRBV5-6 - TGTGCCAGCAGCTTGGTGGAGCTCCAAGAGACCCAGTACTTC CASSLVELQETQYF
TRBJ2-5 - TRBV7-3 - TGTGCCAGCAGCCTCGGCAGTGAGGAGACCCAGTACTTC CASSLGSEETQYF
TRBJ2-2 TRBD1 TRBV2 - TGTGCCAGCAATCTCGACAGGGACACCGGGGAGCTGTTTTTT CASNLDRDTGELFF
TRBJ2-1 - TRBV9 - TGTGCCAGCAGCGAAAATTCTTACAATGAGCAGTTCTTC CASSENSYNEQFF
TRBJ1-2 TRBD1 TRBV15 - TGTGCCACCAGCAGAATTCACAGGGGCTCTAACTATGGCTACACCTTC CATSRIHRGSNYGYTF
TRBJ1-5 - TRBV12-5 - TGTGCTAGTGGTTTTTCCAATCAGCCCCAGCATTTT CASGFSNQPQHF
TRBJ2-3 - TRBV7-2 - TGTGCCAGCAGCCCCGGGAGTTTTTCAGATACGCAGTATTTT CASSPGSFSDTQYF
TRBJ2-2 TRBD2 TRBV19 - TGTGCCAGTAGTGTTGCGACGGGAGGTAGCACCGGGGAGCTGTTTTTT CASSVATGGSTGELFF
TRBJ1-2 - TRBV11-3 - TGTGCCAGCAGCTTAGATCGTCGTAGTTCCCCTAACTATGGCTACACCTTC CASSLDRRSSPNYGYTF
TRBJ1-1 - TRBV5-4 few TGTGCCAGCAGCCCCGGGACAAGAAACACTGAAGCTTTCTTT CASSPGTRNTEAFF
TRBJ1-3 - TRBV14 - TGTGCCAGCAGCCAAGTGGGGGTCTCTGGAAACACCATATATTTT CASSQVGVSGNTIYF
TRBJ2-5 TRBD2 TRBV6-1 - TGTGCCAGCAGTGAAGCACCATTAGCGGGAGGTTGGGAGACCCAGTACTTC CASSEAPLAGGWETQYF
TRBJ2-1 - TRBV5-1 - TGCGCCAGCAGCTTGGGGCAGACCCCCGATGAGCAGTTCTTC CASSLGQTPDEQFF
TRBJ2-7 - TRBV4-2 - TGTGCCAGCAGCCAAGATGGGGGGACCTACGAGCAGTACTTC CASSQDGGTYEQYF
TRBJ1-1 - TRBV2 - TGTGCCAGCAGTGTATCCGTTTTTGCCACTGAAGCTTTCTTT CASSVSVFATEAFF
TRBJ1-2 TRBD1 TRBV9 - TGTGCCAGCAGCCCCCGATTGGGACAGGCCTTTGGCTACACCTTC CASSPRLGQAFGYTF
TRBJ1-4 - TRBV5-4 - TGTGCCAGCAGCTCGACGACAGCAACTAATGAAAAACTGTTTTTT CASSSTTATNEKLFF
TRBJ2-3 TRBD2 TRBV10-3 - TGTGCCATCAGAGACCCGGGGAGGGTCGATACGCAGTATTTT CAIRDPGRVDTQYF
TRBJ1-2 - TRBV28 once TGTGCCAGCCGACTTCAAGGCGGGGGTGGCTACACCTTC CASRLQGGGGYTF
TRBJ1-1 - TRBV28 once TGTGCCAGTACCTCTCCGGGCGCCGCCGGTTCGGCTTTCTTT CASTSPGAAGSAFF
TRBJ1-5 - TRBV28 - TGTGCCAGCAGTTTAGCCCGGAGTAGCAATCAGCCCCAGCATTTT CASSLARSSNQPQHF
TRBJ2-7 TRBD1 TRBV6-5 - TGTGTCAGCAGTTACTCCAACAGGGGCCTGAGAAACGAGCAGTACTTC CVSSYSNRGLRNEQYF
TRBJ2-3 - TRBV28 once TGTGCCAGCAGTTTTGGGAGCACAGATACGCAGTATTTT CASSFGSTDTQYF
TRBJ2-7 - TRBV28 - TGTGCCAGCAGTCTACCACCTCTCGGCTACGAGCAGTACTTC CASSLPPLGYEQYF
TRBJ2-7 TRBD2 TRBV11-2 - TGTGCCAGCAGCCAACGGGGGACTAGCGGGTCTTCCTACGAGCAGTACTTC CASSQRGTSGSSYEQYF
TRBJ2-1 - TRBV5-5 - TGTGCCAGCAGCCCGCCCTATGACAATGAGCAGTTCTTC CASSPPYDNEQFF
TRBJ2-7 - TRBV6-1 - TGTGCCAGCAGTGAAGCGCGTCACCGCGGCGGGTCCTACGAGCAGTACTTC CASSEARHRGGSYEQYF
TRBJ2-2 - TRBV27 - TGTGCCAGCAGTTTCGACAGGGAGGGGACCGGGGAGCTGTTTTTT CASSFDREGTGELFF
TRBJ2-5 - TRBV2 - TGTGCCAGCAGTGAACACGGGGTTGGGGAGACCCAGTACTTC CASSEHGVGETQYF
TRBJ1-5 - TRBV20-1 once TGCAGTGCTAGGAGAGGGCAGCCCCAGCATTTT CSARRGQPQHF
TRBJ2-3 - TRBV9 - TGTGCCAGCAGCGTAGGGACACTCCCTAGCACAGATACGCAGTATTTT CASSVGTLPSTDTQYF
TRBJ2-1 - TRBV20-1 - TGCAGTGCCACCTCCTACAATGAGCAGTTCTTC CSATSYNEQFF